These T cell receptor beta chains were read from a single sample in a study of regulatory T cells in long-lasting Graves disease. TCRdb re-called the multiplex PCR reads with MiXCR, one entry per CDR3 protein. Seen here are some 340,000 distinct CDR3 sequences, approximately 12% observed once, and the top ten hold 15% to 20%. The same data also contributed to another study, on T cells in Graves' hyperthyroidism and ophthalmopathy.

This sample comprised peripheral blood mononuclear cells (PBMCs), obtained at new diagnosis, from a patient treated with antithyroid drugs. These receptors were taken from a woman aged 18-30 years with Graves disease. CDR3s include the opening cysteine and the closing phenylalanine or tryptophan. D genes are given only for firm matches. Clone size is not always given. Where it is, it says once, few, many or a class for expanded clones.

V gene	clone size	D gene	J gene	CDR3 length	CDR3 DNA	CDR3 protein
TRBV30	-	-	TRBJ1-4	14	TGTGCCTGGAGTATACGGGCGTCCCGGGCAAAACTGTTTTTT	CAWSIRASRAKLFF
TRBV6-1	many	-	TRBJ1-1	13	TGTGCCAGCAGATTAAGAATGAACACTGAAGCTTTCTTT	CASRLRMNTEAFF
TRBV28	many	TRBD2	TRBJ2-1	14	TGTGCCAGCATGGAAGCGGGATCCTACAATGAGCAGTTCTTC	CASMEAGSYNEQFF
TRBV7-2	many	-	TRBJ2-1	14	TGTGCCAGCAGCCCCGGGACTCAGAACAATGAGCAGTTCTTC	CASSPGTQNNEQFF
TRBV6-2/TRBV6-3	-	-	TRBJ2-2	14	TGTGCCAGCACGGCGGTGGGGGGTCCCGGGGAGCTGTTTTTT	CASTAVGGPGELFF
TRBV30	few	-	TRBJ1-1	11	TGTGCCTGGGTCGGGGGCACTGAAGCTTTCTTT	CAWVGGTEAFF
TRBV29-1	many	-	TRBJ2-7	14	TGCAGCGTTGGAACGCGTCCTGTCGCCTACGAGCAGTACTTC	CSVGTRPVAYEQYF
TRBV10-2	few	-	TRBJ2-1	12	TGCGCCAGCAGTCTTGTCGTGGGGGGGCAGTTCTTC	CASSLVVGGQFF
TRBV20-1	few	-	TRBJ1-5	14	TGCAGTGCTAGGTACAGGAGGCAAAATCAGCCCCAGCATTTT	CSARYRRQNQPQHF
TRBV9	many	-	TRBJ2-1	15	TGTGCCAGCAGCGTCAGCTGGGGATCCTACAATGAGCAGTTCTTC	CASSVSWGSYNEQFF
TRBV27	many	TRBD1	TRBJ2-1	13	TGTGCCAGCTTGGACAGGAAATACAATGAGCAGTTCTTC	CASLDRKYNEQFF
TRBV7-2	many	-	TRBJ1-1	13	TGTGCCAGCAGGAGAGTTCTGAACACTGAAGCTTTCTTT	CASRRVLNTEAFF
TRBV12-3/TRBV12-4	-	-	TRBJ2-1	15	TGTGCCAGCATTAGGTTGGATAGCTCCTACAATGAGCAGTTCTTC	CASIRLDSSYNEQFF
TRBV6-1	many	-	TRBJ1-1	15	TGTGCCAGCACGGATGGAGAGTCGTTATGGACTGAAGCTTTCTTT	CASTDGESLWTEAFF
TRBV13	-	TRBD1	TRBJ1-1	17	TGTGCCAGCAGCCCCCTCCAAGGACAGGGGAGAGGCACTGAAGCTTTCTTT	CASSPLQGQGRGTEAFF
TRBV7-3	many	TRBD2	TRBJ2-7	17	TGTGCCAGCAGCCTTGGAGGCGGGACTAGCGGCTCCTACGAGCAGTACTTC	CASSLGGGTSGSYEQYF
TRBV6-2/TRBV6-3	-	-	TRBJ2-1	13	TGTGCCAGCAGTGACGACTATTACAATGAGCAGTTCTTC	CASSDDYYNEQFF
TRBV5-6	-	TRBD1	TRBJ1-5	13	TGTGCCAGCACCAGACAGGGCCATCAGCCCCAGCATTTT	CASTRQGHQPQHF
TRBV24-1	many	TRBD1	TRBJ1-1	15	TGTGCCACCAGTGATCCAGGACAGGGCGCGACTGAAGCTTTCTTT	CATSDPGQGATEAFF
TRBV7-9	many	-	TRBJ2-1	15	TGTGCCAGCAGCTTAGCGCGAACAGGGAGCCATGAGCAGTTCTTC	CASSLARTGSHEQFF
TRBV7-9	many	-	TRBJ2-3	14	TGTGCCAGCAGCCTCTGGCACAGCACAGATACGCAGTATTTT	CASSLWHSTDTQYF
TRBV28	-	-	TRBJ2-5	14	TGTGCCAGCAGTTTTCAGGGTGCCCAAGAGACCCAGTACTTC	CASSFQGAQETQYF
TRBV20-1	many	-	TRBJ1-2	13	TGCAGTGCTAGAGACACCTCTAACTATGGCTACACCTTC	CSARDTSNYGYTF
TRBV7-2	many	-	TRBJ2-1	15	TGTGCCAGCAGCTTAGAGGGTAGCAGCCACAATGAGCAGTTCTTC	CASSLEGSSHNEQFF
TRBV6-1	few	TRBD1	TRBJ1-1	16	TGTGCCAGCAGTCAAGACAGGGTCCTCATGAACACTGAAGCTTTCTTT	CASSQDRVLMNTEAFF
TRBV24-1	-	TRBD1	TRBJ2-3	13	TGTGCCACCGAGGACAGGGTTGCAGATACGCAGTATTTT	CATEDRVADTQYF
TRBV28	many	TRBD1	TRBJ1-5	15	TGTGCCAGCATAACAGGGGCCTCCCTGAATCAGCCCCAGCATTTT	CASITGASLNQPQHF
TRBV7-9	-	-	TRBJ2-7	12	TGTGCCAGCAGCCCCCAAGGTTCCGAGCAGTACTTC	CASSPQGSEQYF
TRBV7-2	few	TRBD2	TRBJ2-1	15	TGTGCCAGCAGCTCCCCATGGGGGAGGGTTCTGGAGCAGTTCTTC	CASSSPWGRVLEQFF
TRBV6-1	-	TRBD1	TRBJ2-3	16	TGTGCCAGCAGTGAACGAACAGGGGGGAGCACAGATACGCAGTATTTT	CASSERTGGSTDTQYF
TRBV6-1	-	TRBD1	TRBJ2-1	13	TGTGCCAGCAGCTTAACACCGGGACAGGGCCCGTTCTTC	CASSLTPGQGPFF
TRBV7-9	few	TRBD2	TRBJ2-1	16	TGTGCCAGCAGCTTAGGTGCACTAGCGGGAGCGGATGAGCAGTTCTTC	CASSLGALAGADEQFF
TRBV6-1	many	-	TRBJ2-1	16	TGTGCCAGCACAGCCCGGTCCCCTGGGCCCTACAATGAGCAGTTCTTC	CASTARSPGPYNEQFF
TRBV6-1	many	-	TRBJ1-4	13	TGTGCCAGCAGTAACAGGGAGGGTGAAAAACTGTTTTTT	CASSNREGEKLFF
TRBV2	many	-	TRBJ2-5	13	TGTGCCAGCAGTGTTGTGCCCCAAGAGACCCAGTACTTC	CASSVVPQETQYF
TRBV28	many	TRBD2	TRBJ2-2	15	TGTGCCAGCAGTTTAGTAGCGGGAAATGGCGGGGAGCTGTTTTTT	CASSLVAGNGGELFF
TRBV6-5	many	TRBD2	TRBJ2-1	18	TGTGCCAGCAGTTACACAAGTTTTGGGGGGGGGTCGATCTATGAGCAGTTCTTC	CASSYTSFGGGSIYEQFF
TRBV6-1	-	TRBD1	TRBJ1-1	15	TGTGCCAGCAGATTCCTCCGGGACAGGGCGTTTGAAGCTTTCTTT	CASRFLRDRAFEAFF
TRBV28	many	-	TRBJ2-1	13	TGTGCCAGTCTCGACAGCTCCTACAATGAGCAGTTCTTC	CASLDSSYNEQFF
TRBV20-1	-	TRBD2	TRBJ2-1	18	TGCAGTGCCCGAGCGGGACTAGCGGGAGGTTTCCCCTACAATGAGCAGTTCTTC	CSARAGLAGGFPYNEQFF
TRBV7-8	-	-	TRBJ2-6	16	TGTGCCAGCAGCTTCAACAGGGTAACTGGGGCCAACGTCCTGACTTTC	CASSFNRVTGANVLTF
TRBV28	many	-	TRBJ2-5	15	TGTGCCAGCAGCCCCCGCAGGGGAGGTAGAGAGACCCAGTACTTC	CASSPRRGGRETQYF
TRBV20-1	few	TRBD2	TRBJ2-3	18	TGCAGTGCCCTCGGACTAGCGGGGGGCCAACCTATCACAGATACGCAGTATTTT	CSALGLAGGQPITDTQYF
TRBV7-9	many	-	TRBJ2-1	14	TGTGCCAGCAGCTTGACCGGATTCTACAATGAGCAGTTCTTC	CASSLTGFYNEQFF
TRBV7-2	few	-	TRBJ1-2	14	TGTGCCAGCAGCCAAGGACAAGGGGAAGTTCGCTACACCTTC	CASSQGQGEVRYTF
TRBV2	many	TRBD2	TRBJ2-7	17	TGTGCCAGCAGTGGTAGTAGAACTAGCGGGCACCCCTACGAGCAGTACTTC	CASSGSRTSGHPYEQYF
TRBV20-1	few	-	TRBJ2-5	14	TGCAGTGCTGGGACCGGGACCCTTCAAGAGACCCAGTACTTC	CSAGTGTLQETQYF
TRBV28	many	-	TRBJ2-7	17	TGTGCCAGCAGCTTATACCCGGACAGTCCAAGCTCCTACGAGCAGTACTTC	CASSLYPDSPSSYEQYF
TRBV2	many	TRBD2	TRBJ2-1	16	TGTGCCAGCAGTGAAGCGCCGGGACTAAAGTACAATGAGCAGTTCTTC	CASSEAPGLKYNEQFF